Listed here are 18 T cell receptor beta chains from one sample, sequenced in a study of Ad26.COV2.S vaccination and SARS-CoV-2 variants. Sample treatment: some 20 received Ad26.COV2.S at low or high dose, single or two shots; roughly five received placebo; per-sample allocation not given. Collection of the samples took place on day 63 after the first injection of vaccine or placebo. Assay used: immunoSEQ multiplex PCR; TCRdb lists only in-frame clones, some missing. The sample lists hundreds of thousands of clones; around 87% were seen once. Here the sequenced sample was peripheral blood, taken in a trial of Ad26.COV2.S vaccine versus placebo. The origin of the receptors is a person between 18 and 60 years old who received the Ad26.COV2.S COVID-19 vaccine or a placebo.

This rearrangement joins TRBV4-2 to TRBJ1-4, with D hard to call. Trimming left V 8 bases short and J 8 bases short, with 9 bases between. This CDR3 has 11 amino acids. CDR1 and CDR2 from the germline V gene are LGHNA and YNFKEQ. As DNA, the CDR3 is TGTGCCAGCCAAGCACGGGAAAAACTGTTTTTT. Its protein is CASQAREKLFF.

The gene calls are TRBV7-6 and TRBJ2-1, with 7 positions matching TRBD1. V lost 0 bases and J lost 6; bases outside the gene matches: 5. The CDR3 covers 15 residues. Germline CDR1 reads SGHVS; CDR2 reads FNYEAQ. The CDR3 is CASSLAYHRGNEQFF. The CDR3 region has the DNA TGTGCCAGCAGCTTAGCGTACCACAGGGGCAATGAGCAGTTCTTC.

The chain recombines TRBV4-3 with TRBJ2-2; D perhaps matches TRBD1 (5 bases). There are 14 residues in the CDR3. Germline V gives CDR1 LGHNA, CDR2 YSLEER. Trimming left V 4 bases short and J 3 bases short, with 9 bases between. The CDR3 spells CASSPDRDTGELFF. The CDR3 DNA reads as TGCGCCAGCAGCCCTGACAGAGACACCGGGGAGCTGTTTTTT.

The chain is built from TRBV19 and TRBJ1-3; 7 positions match TRBD1. With 8 bases clipped from V and 7 bases from J, the junction kept 11 bases outside the gene matches. This CDR3 comprises 14 residues. Germline assignment: CDR1 LNHDA and CDR2 SQIVND (reference sequence). CDR3 residues: CASRSSDRRNTIYF. CDR3 nucleotides: TGTGCCAGTCGGAGCTCGGACAGGAGGAACACCATATATTTT.

The chain employs TRBV19 and TRBJ1-2; 7 nucleotides match TRBD1. Germline loops: CDR1 LNHDA, CDR2 SQIVND (reference sequence). The CDR3 consists of 13 residues. V shed 4 bases, J shed 4 bases, and the junction held 3 bases outside the gene matches. CDR3 nucleotide sequence: TGTGCCAGTAGTACCGGGGACAGCTATGGCTACACCTTC. Residues: CASSTGDSYGYTF.

The chain couples TRBV6-5 to TRBJ2-7; 12 positions agree with TRBD1. Germline CDR1 is MNHEY and CDR2 is SVGAGI. V dropped 4 bases and J dropped 5; count of bases not matched to a gene: 3. The CDR3 length is 14 residues. CDR3 bases: TGTGCCAGCAGTTTGGGACAGGGGGCCGACGAGCAGTACTTC. Its translation: CASSLGQGADEQYF.

This clone occurred once. CDR3 in DNA: TGTGCCACCAGTGACCCCTTCGGACAGGACACAGATACGCAGTATTTT. It specifies CATSDPFGQDTDTQYF. The chain couples TRBV24-1 to TRBJ2-3; 7 positions match TRBD1. Germline loops: CDR1 KGHDR, CDR2 SFDVKD. Trimming took 4 bases from V and 2 from J; bases not matched to a gene: 8. CDR3 size: 16 residues.

The sample holds a few counts of this clone. V usage is TRBV9 and J usage is TRBJ1-3, with D maybe TRBD1 (5 bases). This CDR3 is built from 16 residues. With 0 bases removed from V and 3 bases from J, the gap between germline ends came to 13 bases. Germline values: CDR1 SGDLS, CDR2 YYNGEE. This CDR3 is CASSVDGRVYGNTIYF. In nucleotides, the CDR3 is TGTGCCAGCAGCGTAGATGGCAGGGTCTATGGAAACACCATATATTTT. Filled out from reference TRBV9 and TRBJ1-3, the complete variable domain reads DSGVTQTPKHLITATGQRVTLRCSPRSGDLSVYWYQQSLDQGLQFLIQYYNGEERAKGNILERFSAQQFPDLHSELNLSSLELGDSALYFCASSVDGRVYGNTIYFGEGSWLTVV.

The chain is built from TRBV6-1 and TRBJ1-5; 8 nucleotides match TRBD1. Germline V gene data show CDR1 as MNHNS and CDR2 as SASEGT. This CDR3 comprises 15 residues. With 3 bases clipped from V and 9 bases from J, the junction kept 10 bases outside the gene matches. The CDR3 region has the DNA TGTGCCAGCAGTGATGGGGGACAGGCCTTTCGGCCCCAGCATTTT. Its protein is CASSDGGQAFRPQHF.

The CDR3 loop reads CASSYGTGSYEQYF. The CDR3 nucleotides are TGTGCCAGCAGCTACGGGACCGGTTCCTACGAGCAGTACTTC. This chain connects TRBV5-5 to TRBJ2-7, with D possibly called TRBD1 or TRBD2 (5 bases each). The CDR3 extends over 14 amino acids. Germline V gene lookup returns CDR1 SGHKS and CDR2 YYEKEE (reference sequence). Trimming took off 3 bases at V and 1 base at J, with 11 bases between the two ends.

The rearrangement uses TRBV12-5 and TRBJ2-7; TRBD1 is a possible D gene (7 bases). This CDR3 spans 15 amino acids. Trimming left V 5 bases short and J 7 bases short, with 21 bases between. Germline CDR1 reads LGHNT; CDR2 reads FRNRAP. CDR3 region: CASGGGTVALSEQYF. The CDR3 bases are TGTGCTAGTGGTGGCGGGACAGTGGCACTGAGTGAGCAGTACTTC.

The gene calls are TRBV11-2 and TRBJ2-7, with D possibly being TRBD1 (8 bases). Germline CDR1 is SGHAT and CDR2 is FQNNGV. CDR3 size: 15 residues. V lost 5 bases and J 2 bases, leaving 16 bases between the germline ends. The CDR3 sequence is CASSTGGQATYEQYF. The CDR3 DNA follows: TGTGCCAGCAGCACGGGGGGACAGGCAACCTACGAGCAGTACTTC. Combining the CDR3 with reference TRBV11-2 and TRBJ2-7 gives the whole variable domain EAGVAQSPRYKIIEKRQSVAFWCNPISGHATLYWYQQILGQGPKLLIQFQNNGVVDDSQLPKDRFSAERLKGVDSTLKIQPAKLEDSAVYLCASSTGGQATYEQYFGPGTRLTVT.

This clone was seen a handful of times. V gene TRBV6-6 combines with J gene TRBJ1-5, with 8 nucleotides matching TRBD1. J was trimmed by 6 bases and V by 5 bases; bases with no gene match: 6. From germline, CDR1 is MNHNY and CDR2 SVGAGI (reference sequence). The length of the CDR3 is 14 residues. The CDR3 coding sequence is TGTGCCAGCAGTAGACAGGGGATGAGTCAGCCCCAGCATTTT. Protein sequence: CASSRQGMSQPQHF.

The chain joins TRBV5-6 to TRBJ2-1; D might be TRBD1 (5 bases). Trimming cost V 5 bases and J 6 bases, with 12 bases left between them. Germline values: CDR1 SGHDT, CDR2 YYEEEE. The CDR3 spans 13 residues. CDR3 in amino acids: CASRGRNRNEQFF. CDR3 sequence (DNA): TGTGCCAGCAGGGGGCGAAACCGCAATGAGCAGTTCTTC.

The chain carries TRBV7-2 and TRBJ2-2; D remains unclear. Germline lookup yields CDR1 SGHTA and CDR2 FQGNSA. The CDR3 covers 16 residues. V was pared by 1 base and J by 5 bases, with 14 bases between. In DNA form, the CDR3 reads TGTGCCAGCAGCTTAGTCAGTCAGACGGGTACCGGGGAGCTGTTTTTT. Encoded protein: CASSLVSQTGTGELFF.

V is TRBV6-4 and J is TRBJ2-5, with D perhaps TRBD1 (6 bases). Germline CDR1 reads MRHNA; CDR2 reads SNTAGT. The CDR3 consists of 13 residues. V lost 8 bases and J lost 5, with 15 bases in between. The CDR3 loop is CASPFRGRETQYF. The CDR3 coding sequence is TGTGCCAGCCCGTTCAGGGGACGCGAGACCCAGTACTTC.

V usage is TRBV18 and J usage is TRBJ1-2; D not resolved. With 3 bases removed from V and 5 bases from J, the gap between germline ends came to 13 bases. The CDR3 is made up of 14 amino acids. Germline V gene data show CDR1 as KGHSH and CDR2 as LQKENI. CDR3 nucleotide sequence: TGTGCCAGCTCACCGCAGGCAGGAGATTATGGCTACACCTTC. Its protein is CASSPQAGDYGYTF.

The J gene is TRBJ2-7, the V gene TRBV5-1; 12 bases are shared with TRBD2. The CDR3 runs 18 residues. V gave up 4 bases and J gave up 3 bases; unmatched junction bases: 14. From germline, CDR1 is SGHRS and CDR2 YFSETQ. The CDR3 DNA reads TGCGCCAGCAGCCCTACTAGCGGGGGGCCATTTTCGAACTACGAGCAGTACTTC. It encodes CASSPTSGGPFSNYEQYF.